The sequence of this T cell receptor beta chain was determined in a study of CD8 T cells in Susac syndrome. Reverse transcription of roughly 0.5 to 1 ug RNA was carried out with random hexamers. TCRdb processed the immunoSEQ multiplex PCR reads anew with MiXCR; each CDR3 protein has one entry. Counted here are 180,000 or so distinct CDR3 sequences, over 85% occurring once; the ten biggest clones make up 0.13% to 0.15%. The CDR3 sequence is 14 residues long. The germline gives CDR1 SGHTA, CDR2 FQGNSA. V shed 3 bases and J shed 5 bases, with 8 bases lying between them. This clonotype was obtained from a human donor in good health. The rearrangement joins TRBV7-2 to TRBJ1-6; unclear D gene. Material: CD4+ T cells from PBMCs. The CDR3 spells CASSFGHDNSPLHF. The DNA for the CDR3 is TGTGCCAGCAGCTTCGGCCATGATAATTCACCCCTCCACTTT.